Following are 11 T cell receptor beta chains from one sample sequenced in a study of T cells in Graves' hyperthyroidism and ophthalmopathy (dated by TCRdb to about 2019). The protocol used for the library was multiplex PCR. Sequencing relied on an Illumina HiSeq 2000. The TCR beta CDR3 regions were amplified from the RNA transcripts. The TCR CDR3 was subjected to a first round of RT-PCR using the HTBI primer set and the Qiagen OneStep RT-PCR kit. TCRdb trimmed the raw reads at Q25, called clones with MiXCR and kept productive beta chains. Rows are combined by CDR3 protein, so each entry shows the most common genes and DNA. The sample has about 770,000 distinct CDR3 sequences on record, around a sixth of them singletons. The top ten clonotypes cover approximately 16% of the sample. Sample: blood. These receptors were collected from a woman aged 45-59 years with Graves' hyperthyroidism that later progressed to Graves' ophthalmopathy.

This clonotype has just a few counts. One end of the junction is discordant with germline, which a read error may explain. The V and J genes are TRBV11-1 and TRBJ2-5; D assignment may be TRBD1 or TRBD2 (5 bases each). The CDR3 consists of 16 residues. CDR1 and CDR2 from the germline V gene are SGHAT and FQDESV (reference sequence). The CDR3 nucleotides read TGCGCCAGCAGCCAAGATCGGCTCAGGGACGGAGAGACCCAGTACTTC. This sequence encodes CASSQDRLRDGETQYF.

This clonotype has just a few counts. Just one base apart from a much larger clone, this may be a read error. The rearrangement uses TRBV27 and TRBJ2-7; D possibly matches TRBD1 or TRBD2 (5 bases each). Per the germline V gene, CDR1 is MNHEY and CDR2 is SMNVEV (reference sequence). V was cut by 5 bases and J by 0 bases, with 8 bases left in between. The CDR3 has 13 amino acids. The CDR3 DNA follows: TGTGCCAGCAGTCGGGACGCCTCCTACGAGCAGTACTTC. This codes for CASSRDASYEQYF.

This clonotype was counted a few times. The chain is built from TRBV3-1 and TRBJ2-7, with 8 nucleotides matching TRBD1. V lost 3 bases to trimming and J lost 1 base; unmatched junction nucleotides: 8. Germline values: CDR1 LGHDT, CDR2 YNNKEL (reference sequence). There are 16 residues in the CDR3. The CDR3 is CASSQRTGTGSYEQYF. Written as DNA, the CDR3 is TGTGCCAGCAGCCAGCGAACCGGGACAGGATCCTACGAGCAGTACTTC.

This clonotype was seen at least ten times. V and J are TRBV20-1 and TRBJ1-1; D perhaps matches TRBD1 (6 bases). From germline, CDR1 is DFQATT and CDR2 SNEGSKA (reference sequence). V was pared by 1 base and J by 0 bases, with 12 bases between. CDR3 length: 15 amino acids. Here the CDR3 reads CSARVGATMNTEAFF. In nucleotides, the CDR3 is TGCAGTGCTAGAGTGGGGGCCACAATGAACACTGAAGCTTTCTTT.

The CDR3 here is CASSWEGQPYSNQPQHF. The CDR3, as DNA: TGTGCCAGCAGTTGGGAGGGACAGCCTTATAGCAATCAGCCCCAGCATTTT. The chain couples TRBV7-3 to TRBJ1-5; 7 bases agree with TRBD1. V was pared by 6 bases and J by 0 bases, with 11 bases of the junction left unmatched. Germline V gene sequence: CDR1 SGHTA, CDR2 FQGTGA. The CDR3 has 17 residues.

The chain links TRBV6-1 to TRBJ2-7; D is perhaps TRBD1 or TRBD2 (5 bases each). Trimming cost V 5 bases and J 2 bases, with 13 bases left between them. The V gene's germline CDR1 is MNHNS and CDR2 SASEGT. The CDR3 sequence is 14 residues long. CDR3 nucleotides: TGTGCCAGCAGTTGGGGGACCCAGACCTACGAGCAGTACTTC. Protein sequence: CASSWGTQTYEQYF.

The chain is built from TRBV30 and TRBJ1-1; D is possibly TRBD1 (6 bases). Germline CDR1 reads GTSNPN; CDR2 reads SVGIG (reference sequence). V lost 6 bases and J 2 bases, leaving 22 bases between the germline ends. There are 16 residues in the CDR3. The chain's CDR3 is CACLGGAAHTNTEAFF. In DNA, the CDR3 is TGTGCCTGCCTGGGGGGCGCCGCGCATACCAACACTGAAGCTTTCTTT.

The gene calls are TRBV20-1 and TRBJ1-2; unclear D gene. Trimming left V 6 bases short and J 5 bases short, with 10 bases between. This CDR3 region has 11 residues. Germline assignment: CDR1 DFQATT and CDR2 SNEGSKA (reference sequence). CDR3 sequence: CSAETAYGYTF. The DNA of the CDR3 is TGCAGTGCCGAGACGGCTTATGGCTACACCTTC.

The chain combines TRBV29-1 with TRBJ1-2, with TRBD1 as a possible D gene (6 bases). Germline-derived CDR1 and CDR2 are SQVTM and ANQGSEA. Deletions cut 4 bases from V and 7 bases from J, with 13 bases between. The CDR3 spans 12 residues. Written as DNA, the CDR3 is TGCAGCGTTGGACAGGTCGGTCGTGGCTACACCTTC. Its translation is CSVGQVGRGYTF.

This clonotype has ten or more counts. The chain recombines TRBV11-2 with TRBJ1-2; maybe TRBD1 (5 bases). The V end lost 1 base, the J end lost 4 bases, and 13 bases lay between the germline ends. Germline V CDR1 and CDR2: SGHAT, FQNNGV. The CDR3 totals 15 residues. The CDR3 DNA follows: TGTGCCAGCAGCTTAGTCCAACGGGGCGCCTATGGCTACACCTTC. Translating it yields CASSLVQRGAYGYTF.

The genes are TRBV7-2 and TRBJ1-6; D call uncertain. Germline CDR1 reads SGHTA; CDR2 reads FQGNSA. The CDR3 is made up of 16 amino acids. V lost 6 bases to trimming and J lost 0 bases, with 12 bases between them. The DNA of the CDR3 is TGTGCCAGCAGTGTGGCCGCTAGCTCCTATAATTCACCCCTCCACTTT. It codes for CASSVAASSYNSPLHF.